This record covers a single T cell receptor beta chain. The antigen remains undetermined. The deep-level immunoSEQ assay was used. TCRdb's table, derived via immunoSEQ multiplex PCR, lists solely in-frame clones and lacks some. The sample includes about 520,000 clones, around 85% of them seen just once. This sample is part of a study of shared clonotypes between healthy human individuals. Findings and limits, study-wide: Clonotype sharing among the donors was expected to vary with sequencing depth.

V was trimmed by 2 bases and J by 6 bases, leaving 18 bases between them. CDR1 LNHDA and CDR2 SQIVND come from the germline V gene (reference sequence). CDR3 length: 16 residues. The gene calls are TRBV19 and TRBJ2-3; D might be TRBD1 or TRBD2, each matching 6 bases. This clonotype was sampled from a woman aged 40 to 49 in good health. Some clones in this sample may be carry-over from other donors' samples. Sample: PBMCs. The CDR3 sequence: CASSISWGAGTDTQYF. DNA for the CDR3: TGTGCCAGTAGTATAAGTTGGGGGGCCGGGACTGATACGCAGTATTTT.